Below are 8 T cell receptor beta chains sequenced from a single sample in a study of blood T cell repertoires in COVID-19. Profiled with immunoSEQ multiplex PCR; TCRdb holds only in-frame clones, not every one. The data contain fewer than 250,000 clones, approximately 88% of them singletons. The sample was PBMCs or T cells enriched from blood (not recorded which). The receptors originated from a woman aged 30 to 39 who had been exposed to COVID-19.

The chain links TRBV6-2 or TRBV6-3 to TRBJ2-7; 8 nucleotides agree with TRBD2. The ends lost 6 bases at V and 2 bases at J; junction bases unmatched: 0. The length of the CDR3 is 12 residues. The germline gives CDR1 MNHEY, CDR2 SVGEGT. CDR3 protein: CASSGRAYEQYF. In nucleotides, the CDR3 is TGTGCCAGCAGCGGGAGGGCCTACGAGCAGTACTTC.

The rearrangement uses TRBV5-1 and TRBJ2-7; 10 nucleotides match TRBD2. CDR1 SGHRS and CDR2 YFSETQ come from the germline V gene. CDR3 length: 14 residues. The V gene end was trimmed by 3 bases and the J gene end by 6 bases; junction bases not matched to a gene: 6. In DNA, the CDR3 is TGCGCCAGCAGCTCCTCTAGCGGGAGTGGCGAGCAGTACTTC. It specifies CASSSSSGSGEQYF.

J is TRBJ1-1 and V is TRBV3-1 (or the pseudogene TRBV3-2); D may be TRBD1 (6 bases). Germline assignment: CDR1 LGHDT and CDR2 YNNKEL (reference sequence). The CDR3 runs to 15 residues. V lost 2 bases to trimming and J lost 4 bases, with 14 bases between them. The CDR3 loop reads CASSQRGGSGTEAFF. CDR3 nucleotide sequence: TGTGCCAGCAGCCAAAGGGGGGGCAGCGGCACTGAAGCTTTCTTT.

The chain has TRBV2 and TRBJ1-4, with 8 bases that match TRBD1. The ends lost 8 bases at V and 15 bases at J; junction bases unmatched: 8. The CDR3 has 11 amino acids. The germline V gene has CDR1 SNHLY and CDR2 FYNNEI. Here the CDR3 reads CASWSRDRLFF. The DNA for the CDR3 is TGTGCCAGCTGGTCTCGGGACAGGTTGTTTTTT.

V is TRBV2 and J is TRBJ2-2, with a possible D match to TRBD2 (5 bases). Germline CDR1 and CDR2: SNHLY and FYNNEI. V lost 7 bases and J lost 4, with 13 bases in between. The CDR3 is 14 residues long. This CDR3 is CASNNGVGTGELFF. CDR3 coding DNA: TGTGCCAGCAACAACGGGGTCGGCACCGGGGAGCTGTTTTTT.

This clone was seen only once. CDR3 DNA sequence: TGCGCCAGCAGTGAGTCGCGGACTTGGGATACGCAGTATTTT. Its protein product is CASSESRTWDTQYF. The rearrangement links TRBV10-1 to TRBJ2-3; D is perhaps TRBD2 (5 bases). The CDR3 loop spans 14 amino acids. V lost 0 bases and J 6 bases, leaving 10 bases between the germline ends. Germline CDR1 and CDR2: WNHNN and SYGVQD (reference sequence).

This chain uses TRBV20-1 with TRBJ1-4, with 7 nucleotides matching TRBD1. There are 16 residues in the CDR3. The J segment lost 7 bases and the V segment lost 3 bases, leaving 14 bases of the junction unmatched. Germline V CDR1 and CDR2: DFQATT, SNEGSKA (reference sequence). The CDR3 DNA sequence: TGCAGTGCTAGTCCCGAACAGGGGCCTGCAAGTGAAAAACTGTTTTTT. Translation gives CSASPEQGPASEKLFF.

This clone came up once. This CDR3 is CASSPNNPYEQYF. For the CDR3, the DNA is TGTGCCAGTAGCCCAAACAACCCCTACGAGCAGTACTTC. This chain connects TRBV19 to TRBJ2-7, with D unresolved. The V end was cut by 6 bases, the J end by 2 bases, with 11 bases between. Germline CDR1 and CDR2: LNHDA and SQIVND (reference sequence). This CDR3 contains 13 residues.